This T cell receptor (beta chain) came from a study of a mutant IDH1 vaccine in newly diagnosed glioma. V lost 5 bases to trimming and J lost 9 bases; unmatched junction nucleotides: 14. The CDR3 covers 15 residues. Germline V gives CDR1 SGHTA, CDR2 FQGNSA. Time point in this sample: week 35, safety follow-up. Vaccination comprised doses that each held 300 ug of mutant IDH1 20-mer peptide, plus topical imiquimod. Clones were read by immunoSEQ multiplex PCR, and TCRdb kept only the in-frame ones, dropping some. Among 34,000 or so clones, approximately 80% were seen once, and the ten largest hold less than 20%. Notes on this clone: Its antigen is undetermined.

The TCR sequence derives from a man under 40 with glioma. The rearrangement uses TRBV7-2 and TRBJ2-5, with 8 bases identical to TRBD2. The specimen comprised PBMCs, sampled from a glioma patient whose treatment included an IDH1 peptide vaccine. The CDR3 DNA follows: TGTGCCAGCAGCCATCAACAGGGAACCGGGAGGGCCCAGTACTTC. Its protein is CASSHQQGTGRAQYF.